Presented here are 19 T cell receptor beta chains from one specimen sequenced in a study of response to subunit inactivated influenza vaccine. TCRdb re-called the RT-PCR reads with MiXCR, one entry per CDR3 protein. In the table there are 800,000 or so distinct CDR3 sequences, around 20% of which are singletons. The material was PBMCs from blood, obtained approximately 5 days after vaccination. These TCRs come from a man aged 45-65 years who received an inactivated influenza vaccine.

This clonotype was counted many times. V usage is TRBV4-2 and J usage is TRBJ1-4; TRBD1 aligns across 9 bases. V gave up 6 bases and J gave up 5 bases; unmatched junction bases: 7. Per the germline V gene, CDR1 is LGHNA and CDR2 is YNFKEQ. The length of the CDR3 is 15 residues. DNA for the CDR3: TGTGCCAGCAGTGGGGCCGGGACAGGGAATGAAAAACTGTTTTTT. Its protein is CASSGAGTGNEKLFF.

This clonotype appeared a single time. The chain joins TRBV7-2 to TRBJ2-2, with TRBD1 as a possible D gene (6 bases). V dropped 6 bases and J dropped 8 bases, with 22 bases sitting between them. There are 16 residues in the CDR3. Germline V gene data show CDR1 as SGHTA and CDR2 as FQGNSA. The CDR3 DNA reads TGTGCCAGCAGAAGATTCAGGGGCCAAGCCCAAGGGGAGCTGTTTTTT. Residues: CASRRFRGQAQGELFF.

The rearrangement uses TRBV2 and TRBJ1-1; D is ambiguous. The V gene's germline CDR1 is SNHLY and CDR2 FYNNEI. CDR3 length: 14 amino acids. The ends were cut back, 3 bases at V and 1 base at J, with 9 bases in the middle. The CDR3 spells CASSDLARNTEAFF. As DNA, the CDR3 is TGTGCCAGCAGTGATTTGGCCAGGAACACTGAAGCTTTCTTT.

This clonotype was recorded a few times. The rearrangement links TRBV2 to TRBJ2-2, with 10 nucleotides matching TRBD1. CDR1 SNHLY and CDR2 FYNNEI come from the germline V gene. This CDR3 has 13 residues. Germline trimming cut 8 bases from V and 7 bases from J; bases unmatched to any gene: 4. The CDR3 DNA sequence: TGTGCCAGCCGGGACAGGGGTAGCGGGGAGCTGTTTTTT. This encodes CASRDRGSGELFF.

This clonotype was counted at least ten times. The chain uses TRBV12-3 or TRBV12-4 and TRBJ1-6; tentative D call: TRBD1 (6 bases). Trimming shortened V by 6 bases and J by 9 bases, and 12 bases separated the two germline ends. The CDR3 runs 13 residues. The CDR3 region has the DNA TGTGCCAGCAGCCTATCCAGGGGTTCACCCCTCCACTTT. Residues: CASSLSRGSPLHF.

This clonotype has a handful of counts. The chain's CDR3 is CASSPMAGSIQYF. The CDR3 DNA reads TGTGCCAGCAGCCCCATGGCAGGGAGCATTCAGTACTTC. The chain carries TRBV13 and TRBJ2-4; perhaps D is TRBD1 or TRBD2 (5 bases each). This CDR3 contains 13 residues. V lost 5 bases, J lost 9 bases, and 14 bases lay in between. Germline CDR1 reads PRHDT; CDR2 reads FYEKMQ (reference sequence).

This chain joins TRBV5-1 and TRBJ2-2, with D maybe TRBD2 (7 bases). The CDR3 covers 16 residues. Germline assignment: CDR1 SGHRS and CDR2 YFSETQ. V lost 4 bases and J lost 1, with 14 bases in between. CDR3 sequence reads: CASSPGGPRNTGELFF. CDR3 coding DNA: TGCGCCAGCAGCCCCGGGGGGCCTAGGAACACCGGGGAGCTGTTTTTT.

This clonotype appeared many times. J is TRBJ2-7 and V is TRBV6-2 or TRBV6-3; 9 nucleotides match TRBD2. Trimming took 2 bases from V and 2 from J; bases not matched to a gene: 16. This CDR3 has 19 residues. CDR1 MNHEY and CDR2 SVGEGT come from the germline V gene. The CDR3 DNA reads TGTGCCAGCAGTTACGCGCCGACCATAGCGGGGGTCCTGACCTACGAGCAGTACTTC. This codes for CASSYAPTIAGVLTYEQYF.

This clonotype occurred many times. The V gene is TRBV5-1, the J gene TRBJ2-2, with D possibly being TRBD1 (6 bases). Germline V lookup: CDR1 SGHRS, CDR2 YFSETQ. This CDR3 contains 16 residues. Deletions cut 1 base from V and 0 bases from J, with 10 bases between. The CDR3 loop is CASSLFAGANTGELFF. CDR3 nucleotides: TGCGCCAGCAGCTTGTTTGCAGGGGCGAACACCGGGGAGCTGTTTTTT.

This clonotype was seen repeatedly, ten times or more. This rearrangement joins TRBV29-1 to TRBJ2-5, with 10 bases aligning to TRBD1. CDR1 SQVTM and CDR2 ANQGSEA come from the germline V gene. After removal of 0 bases from V and 4 bases from J, the junction contained 11 bases not matched to a gene. The CDR3 runs 17 residues. In DNA form, the CDR3 reads TGCAGCGTTGAAGATCCAAGACAGGGGGCGGATGGAGAGACCCAGTACTTC. This gives the protein CSVEDPRQGADGETQYF.

This clonotype has just a few counts. The chain carries TRBV6-1 and TRBJ2-3; TRBD2 matches at 11 bases. The CDR3 consists of 14 residues. Germline trimming cut 7 bases from V and 1 base from J; bases unmatched to any gene: 1. CDR1 MNHNS and CDR2 SASEGT come from the germline V gene. CDR3 protein: CASMTSGGTDTQYF. DNA of the CDR3: TGTGCCAGCATGACTAGCGGGGGCACAGATACGCAGTATTTT.

This clonotype was detected a few times. V usage is TRBV29-1 and J usage is TRBJ2-3; D remains ambiguous. The CDR3 loop spans 12 amino acids. Germline V CDR1 and CDR2: SQVTM, ANQGSEA. Deletions cut 4 bases from V and 4 bases from J, with 9 bases between. The CDR3 is CSVAANADTQYF. In DNA, the CDR3 is TGCAGCGTTGCGGCTAACGCAGATACGCAGTATTTT.

This clonotype has more than one count but fewer than ten. The chain uses TRBV10-3 and TRBJ2-7; D ambiguous. This CDR3 is built from 12 residues. The V gene lost 5 bases and the J gene lost 2 bases, with 7 bases spanning the gap. Germline CDR1 is ENHRY and CDR2 is SYGVKD. As DNA, the CDR3 is TGTGCCATCAGTTTTAATACCTACGAGCAGTACTTC. The encoded protein is CAISFNTYEQYF.

This clonotype was detected only a few times. The chain joins TRBV6-5 to TRBJ2-5, with D uncertain. In germline, CDR1 is MNHEY, CDR2 SVGAGI. The CDR3 sequence is 11 residues long. Trimming removed 4 bases at V and 6 bases at J, with 6 bases between. The CDR3: CASSSAKTQYF. CDR3 nucleotides: TGTGCCAGCAGTTCGGCAAAGACCCAGTACTTC.

The chain combines TRBV2 with TRBJ1-6; a weak D match, TRBD1 (5 bases). Germline lookup yields CDR1 SNHLY and CDR2 FYNNEI. The V gene lost 4 bases and the J gene lost 5 bases, with 9 bases spanning the gap. The CDR3 runs to 14 residues. In DNA form, the CDR3 reads TGTGCCAGCAGTGTCCAGGGAGATAATTCACCCCTCCACTTT. Residues: CASSVQGDNSPLHF.

This chain connects TRBV4-2 to TRBJ1-4, with 7 positions matching TRBD1. This CDR3 is built from 18 residues. V lost 2 bases and J lost 1; bases outside the gene matches: 10. CDR1 and CDR2 from the germline V gene are LGHNA and YNFKEQ. The DNA of the CDR3 is TGTGCCAGCAGCCAACAGGTCAGGGGGGCAGGAACTAATGAAAAACTGTTTTTT. Translating gives CASSQQVRGAGTNEKLFF.

This clonotype was picked up a small number of times. CDR3 amino acids: CSARGRQGENSYNEQFF. DNA for the CDR3: TGCAGTGCTAGAGGCAGACAGGGCGAAAACTCCTACAATGAGCAGTTCTTC. This chain links TRBV20-1 with TRBJ2-1, with 7 bases lining up with TRBD1. The junction had 9 bases not matched to a gene; V was cut back by 1 base and J by 0 bases. Germline CDR1 is DFQATT and CDR2 is SNEGSKA (reference sequence). This CDR3 has 17 amino acids.

This clonotype was counted between two and nine times. CDR3 region: CASSLIQGAFADTQYF. In DNA form, the CDR3 reads TGTGCCAGCAGTTTAATACAGGGGGCTTTCGCAGATACGCAGTATTTT. This chain connects TRBV27 to TRBJ2-3; 9 positions agree with TRBD1. J gave up 4 bases and V 2 bases, and 7 bases lay outside the gene matches. The CDR3 sequence is 16 residues long. Germline-derived CDR1 and CDR2 are MNHEY and SMNVEV (reference sequence).

This rearrangement joins TRBV28 to TRBJ2-7; D gene uncertain. Trimming left V 6 bases short and J 3 bases short, with 12 bases between. The CDR3 sequence is 13 residues long. CDR1 is MDHEN, CDR2 SYDVKM, per germline. The CDR3 sequence: CASRPLGNYEQYF. The CDR3 DNA reads as TGTGCCAGCAGACCCCTAGGGAACTACGAGCAGTACTTC.